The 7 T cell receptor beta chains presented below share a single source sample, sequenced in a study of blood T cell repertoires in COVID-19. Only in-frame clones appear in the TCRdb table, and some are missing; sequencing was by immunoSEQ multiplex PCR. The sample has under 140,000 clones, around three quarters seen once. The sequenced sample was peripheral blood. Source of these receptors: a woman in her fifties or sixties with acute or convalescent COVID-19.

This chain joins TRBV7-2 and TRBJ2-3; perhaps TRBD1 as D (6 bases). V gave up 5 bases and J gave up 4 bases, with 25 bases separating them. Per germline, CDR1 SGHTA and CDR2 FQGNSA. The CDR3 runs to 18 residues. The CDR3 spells CASSPGGTGRASADTQYF. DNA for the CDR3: TGTGCCAGCAGCCCCGGAGGTACAGGGCGGGCGTCCGCAGATACGCAGTATTTT.

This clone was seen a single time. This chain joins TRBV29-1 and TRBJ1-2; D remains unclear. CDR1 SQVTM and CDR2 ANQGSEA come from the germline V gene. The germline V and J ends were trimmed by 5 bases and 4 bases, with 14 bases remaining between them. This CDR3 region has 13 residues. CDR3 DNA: TGCAGCGTTCTCTCCCGCACTAGCTATGGCTACACCTTC. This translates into CSVLSRTSYGYTF.

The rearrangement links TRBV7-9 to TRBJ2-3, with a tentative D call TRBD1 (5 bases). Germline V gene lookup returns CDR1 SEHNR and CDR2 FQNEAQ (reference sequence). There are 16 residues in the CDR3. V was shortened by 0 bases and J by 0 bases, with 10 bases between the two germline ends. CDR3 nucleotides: TGTGCCAGCAGCTTAGCGCCAGGGTCGAGCACAGATACGCAGTATTTT. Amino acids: CASSLAPGSSTDTQYF.

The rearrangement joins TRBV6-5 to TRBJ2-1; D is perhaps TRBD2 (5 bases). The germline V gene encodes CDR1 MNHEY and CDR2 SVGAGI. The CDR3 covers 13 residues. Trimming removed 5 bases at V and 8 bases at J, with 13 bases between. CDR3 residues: CASSQPGSDEQFF. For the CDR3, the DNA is TGTGCCAGCAGTCAACCGGGGTCGGATGAGCAGTTCTTC.

CDR3 sequence (DNA): TGTGCCAGCAGTGCGGGACAGGGTTGGGGTTCACCCCTCCACTTT. Protein: CASSAGQGWGSPLHF. The chain couples TRBV2 to TRBJ1-6; 9 bases are shared with TRBD1. Losses at the gene ends were 4 bases for V and 9 bases for J; bases not matched to a gene: 7. The germline gives CDR1 SNHLY, CDR2 FYNNEI. The CDR3 runs to 15 residues.

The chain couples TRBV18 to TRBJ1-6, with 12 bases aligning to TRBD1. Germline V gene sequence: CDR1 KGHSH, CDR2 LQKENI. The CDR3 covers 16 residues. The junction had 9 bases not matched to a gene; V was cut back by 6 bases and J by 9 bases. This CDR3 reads CASSPGTGGTGSPLHF. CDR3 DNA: TGTGCCAGCTCTCCTGGGACAGGGGGCACCGGTTCACCCCTCCACTTT.

CDR3 amino acids: CAWSVNRERNGYTF. For the CDR3, the DNA is TGTGCCTGGAGTGTAAACAGGGAGAGGAATGGCTACACCTTC. The V gene is TRBV30, the J gene TRBJ1-2, with a weak D call TRBD1 (6 bases). V was clipped by 0 bases and J by 6 bases, with 14 bases between them. Germline V gene sequence: CDR1 GTSNPN, CDR2 SVGIG (reference sequence). The CDR3 spans 14 residues.